A selection of T cell receptor beta chains follows, all from one sample in a study of blood T cell repertoires in COVID-19. Assay: immunoSEQ multiplex PCR; the TCRdb copy retains only in-frame clones and omits some. This table holds about 180,000 clones, 75% to 90% found once. The material sequenced was peripheral blood. These receptors all come from a woman aged 70-85 years with COVID-19, enrolled during active disease. Each CDR3 is given with its conserved first and last residue. The order of the fields is CDR3 DNA, CDR3 protein, V gene, J gene, D gene, clone size. D genes are given only for firm matches. A row's size may be missing; if present it is once, few, many or a size class.

CDR3nt: TGCGCCAGCAGCTTGGTCTTGAATGAGCAGTTCTTC
CDR3aa: CASSLVLNEQFF
v_gene: TRBV5-1
j_gene: TRBJ2-1
d_gene: -
abundance: -

CDR3nt: TGTGCCAGCTCACGACAGGGGGCAGAGACCCAGTACTTC
CDR3aa: CASSRQGAETQYF
v_gene: TRBV18
j_gene: TRBJ2-5
d_gene: TRBD1
abundance: -

CDR3nt: TGTGCCAGTGGGGGGACAGGGATGACCCAGCCCCAGCATTTT
CDR3aa: CASGGTGMTQPQHF
v_gene: TRBV19
j_gene: TRBJ1-5
d_gene: TRBD1
abundance: few

CDR3nt: TGTGCCAGCAGCCCCAGGGTCCCGAATTCACCCCTCCACTTT
CDR3aa: CASSPRVPNSPLHF
v_gene: TRBV3-1/TRBV3-2
j_gene: TRBJ1-6
d_gene: -
abundance: -

CDR3nt: TGTGCCACCAGTGAAACCCCGGGCAGGGGTTCCGAATGGGTCACTGAAGCTTTCTTT
CDR3aa: CATSETPGRGSEWVTEAFF
v_gene: TRBV24-1
j_gene: TRBJ1-1
d_gene: -
abundance: -

CDR3nt: TGTGCCAGCAGTGATACCGGGAGCTCCTACAATGAGCAGTTCTTC
CDR3aa: CASSDTGSSYNEQFF
v_gene: TRBV2
j_gene: TRBJ2-1
d_gene: -
abundance: -

CDR3nt: TGTGCCAGCAGCTTTATATTAAATAGCTATGGCTACACCTTC
CDR3aa: CASSFILNSYGYTF
v_gene: TRBV5-4
j_gene: TRBJ1-2
d_gene: -
abundance: -

CDR3nt: TGTGCCAGCAGTTTGGTTGAGACAGGGTCGGACACCGGGGAGCTGTTTTTT
CDR3aa: CASSLVETGSDTGELFF
v_gene: TRBV28
j_gene: TRBJ2-2
d_gene: TRBD1
abundance: -

CDR3nt: TGTGCCAGCAGCGTTAGCCGGGACAGGGGAGTCTATGAGCAGTTCTTC
CDR3aa: CASSVSRDRGVYEQFF
v_gene: TRBV9
j_gene: TRBJ2-1
d_gene: TRBD1
abundance: -

CDR3nt: TGTGCCAGCAGCCCAGAAACCGGACAGTACTATGGCTACACCTTC
CDR3aa: CASSPETGQYYGYTF
v_gene: TRBV7-2
j_gene: TRBJ1-2
d_gene: -
abundance: -

CDR3nt: TGTGCCAGTAGTATCTCGGTGGAGTATCGAGCTAGCACAGATACGCAGTATTTT
CDR3aa: CASSISVEYRASTDTQYF
v_gene: TRBV19
j_gene: TRBJ2-3
d_gene: -
abundance: few

CDR3nt: TGTGCCAGCAGCTTGGGGTTGACAGGGGGTAACTATGGCTACACCTTC
CDR3aa: CASSLGLTGGNYGYTF
v_gene: TRBV5-4
j_gene: TRBJ1-2
d_gene: TRBD1
abundance: few

CDR3nt: TGCGCCGAGCCGGGAGGCCCCCTTTTCAATGAGCAGTTCTTC
CDR3aa: CAEPGGPLFNEQFF
v_gene: TRBV10-2
j_gene: TRBJ2-1
d_gene: TRBD2
abundance: -

CDR3nt: TGTGCCAGCAGCCGTAGCGCCCTTCGGGGAGGCAGGGGGCCTGACTATGGCTACACCTTC
CDR3aa: CASSRSALRGGRGPDYGYTF
v_gene: TRBV7-8
j_gene: TRBJ1-2
d_gene: TRBD1
abundance: -

CDR3nt: TGTGCCAGCTCCCAGGGGGCTAGCGGGAGCAGCGCAGATACGCAGTATTTT
CDR3aa: CASSQGASGSSADTQYF
v_gene: TRBV9
j_gene: TRBJ2-3
d_gene: TRBD2
abundance: -

CDR3nt: TGTGCCAGCAGTTTATATTCGATGACAGGGACAGGGTTTTCCCTTAACTATGGCTACACCTTC
CDR3aa: CASSLYSMTGTGFSLNYGYTF
v_gene: TRBV27
j_gene: TRBJ1-2
d_gene: TRBD1
abundance: -

CDR3nt: TGTGCCAGCAGCCGCCCGGGACTAGCGCTCTACGAGCAGTACTTC
CDR3aa: CASSRPGLALYEQYF
v_gene: TRBV3-1/TRBV3-2
j_gene: TRBJ2-7
d_gene: TRBD2
abundance: few

CDR3nt: TGTGCCAGCAGTCTCAGGGGAGGGACTGAAGCTTTCTTT
CDR3aa: CASSLRGGTEAFF
v_gene: TRBV12-3/TRBV12-4
j_gene: TRBJ1-1
d_gene: -
abundance: -

CDR3nt: TGCGCCAGCAGTCAGAGGGACAGCTTGAACACTGAAGCTTTCTTT
CDR3aa: CASSQRDSLNTEAFF
v_gene: TRBV10-2
j_gene: TRBJ1-1
d_gene: TRBD1
abundance: -

CDR3nt: TGTGCCAGCAGCCCTTCGGGGGGTGGAAGGGAAAAACTGTTTTTT
CDR3aa: CASSPSGGGREKLFF
v_gene: TRBV3-1/TRBV3-2
j_gene: TRBJ1-4
d_gene: -
abundance: -

CDR3nt: TGTGCCTCTTTCGAGGGAGTAGAGACCGGGGAGCTGTTTTTT
CDR3aa: CASFEGVETGELFF
v_gene: TRBV30
j_gene: TRBJ2-2
d_gene: -
abundance: -

CDR3nt: TGTGCCAGCAGCGTAGGACAGTCCTCCTACGAGCAGTACTTC
CDR3aa: CASSVGQSSYEQYF
v_gene: TRBV9
j_gene: TRBJ2-7
d_gene: -
abundance: once

CDR3nt: TGTGCCACCAGTGACCCCCGGCCCCGGACTAGGCTGTACCACGAGCAGTACTTC
CDR3aa: CATSDPRPRTRLYHEQYF
v_gene: TRBV24-1
j_gene: TRBJ2-7
d_gene: TRBD2
abundance: once

CDR3nt: TGTGCCAGCAGTCCCGAGCCCGGTCGCGCCAACAATGAGCAGTTCTTC
CDR3aa: CASSPEPGRANNEQFF
v_gene: TRBV6-4
j_gene: TRBJ2-1
d_gene: -
abundance: -

CDR3nt: TGTGCCAGCAGGTCAGACAGGTCGGCCTCTGGAAACACCATATATTTT
CDR3aa: CASRSDRSASGNTIYF
v_gene: TRBV28
j_gene: TRBJ1-3
d_gene: -
abundance: -

CDR3nt: TGTGCCAGCAGCTCATCCGGGACATCCCAAGAGACCCAGTACTTC
CDR3aa: CASSSSGTSQETQYF
v_gene: TRBV7-9
j_gene: TRBJ2-5
d_gene: -
abundance: -

CDR3nt: TGTGCCAGCACGGACAGGGCCATGAACACTGAAGCTTTCTTT
CDR3aa: CASTDRAMNTEAFF
v_gene: TRBV6-5
j_gene: TRBJ1-1
d_gene: TRBD1
abundance: -

CDR3nt: TGTGCCAGCAGATTCTTATCGAGCAATCAGCCCCAGCATTTT
CDR3aa: CASRFLSSNQPQHF
v_gene: TRBV2
j_gene: TRBJ1-5
d_gene: -
abundance: -

CDR3nt: TGTGCCAGTACCTTGACTAGCGGGAGAAAGGGCGGCGAGCAGTACTTC
CDR3aa: CASTLTSGRKGGEQYF
v_gene: TRBV19
j_gene: TRBJ2-7
d_gene: TRBD2
abundance: -

CDR3nt: TGTGCCAGCTCGGGAGCAGATACGCAGTATTTT
CDR3aa: CASSGADTQYF
v_gene: TRBV18
j_gene: TRBJ2-3
d_gene: -
abundance: -

CDR3nt: TGCGCCAGCAGCCAAGATGGGGCGGGACCTATCTACGAGCAGTACTTC
CDR3aa: CASSQDGAGPIYEQYF
v_gene: TRBV4-1
j_gene: TRBJ2-7
d_gene: -
abundance: -

CDR3nt: TGTGCCAGCAGCTCCATAGCGGGAGAATACGCCGGGGAGCTGTTTTTT
CDR3aa: CASSSIAGEYAGELFF
v_gene: TRBV7-2
j_gene: TRBJ2-2
d_gene: TRBD2
abundance: -

CDR3nt: TGTGCCAGCAGCTCCACCCCCCCCGGGACTAGCGGCCACAATGAGCAGTTCTTC
CDR3aa: CASSSTPPGTSGHNEQFF
v_gene: TRBV7-3
j_gene: TRBJ2-1
d_gene: TRBD2
abundance: -

CDR3nt: TGTGCCACCAGTGGCGGGGTTTGGGAGCCCCAGCATTTT
CDR3aa: CATSGGVWEPQHF
v_gene: TRBV24-1
j_gene: TRBJ1-5
d_gene: -
abundance: -

CDR3nt: TGTGCCAGCAGTCCAGCGGGAGATACGCAGTATTTT
CDR3aa: CASSPAGDTQYF
v_gene: TRBV27
j_gene: TRBJ2-3
d_gene: -
abundance: -

CDR3nt: TGTGCCAGCAGTTTAGAAATGGGGCTTGGCTACACCTTC
CDR3aa: CASSLEMGLGYTF
v_gene: TRBV28
j_gene: TRBJ1-2
d_gene: -
abundance: once

CDR3nt: TGTGCCAGCAGGCCTGTCAGGGACAGGGGGCAAGTTAGAGGCTACACCTTC
CDR3aa: CASRPVRDRGQVRGYTF
v_gene: TRBV11-2
j_gene: TRBJ1-2
d_gene: TRBD1
abundance: -

CDR3nt: TGTGCCAGCAGCTTCCGGGGACAGGGTAACCTGGTGTACGAGCAGTACTTC
CDR3aa: CASSFRGQGNLVYEQYF
v_gene: TRBV7-2
j_gene: TRBJ2-7
d_gene: TRBD1
abundance: -

CDR3nt: TGTGCCAGCACCTTACGGGAGACGGAGACCCAGTACTTC
CDR3aa: CASTLRETETQYF
v_gene: TRBV2
j_gene: TRBJ2-5
d_gene: -
abundance: -

CDR3nt: TGTGCCAGCAGCTGGGTACAGGGTTCATCTACCGAAAAACTGTTTTTT
CDR3aa: CASSWVQGSSTEKLFF
v_gene: TRBV7-2
j_gene: TRBJ1-4
d_gene: -
abundance: -

CDR3nt: TGTGCCACCAGCATACAGGCTCCGGGGGCCAACGTCCTGACTTTC
CDR3aa: CATSIQAPGANVLTF
v_gene: TRBV15
j_gene: TRBJ2-6
d_gene: -
abundance: -

CDR3nt: TGTGCCAGCAGTTCCCCGGGACATTCCTACGAGCAGTACTTC
CDR3aa: CASSSPGHSYEQYF
v_gene: TRBV6-1
j_gene: TRBJ2-7
d_gene: -
abundance: -

CDR3nt: TGTGCCAGCAGCTCAGGGGGCTGGTCCTACGAGCAGTACTTC
CDR3aa: CASSSGGWSYEQYF
v_gene: TRBV7-9
j_gene: TRBJ2-7
d_gene: TRBD1
abundance: -

CDR3nt: TGTGCCAGCAGCTCTCAGGGACAGAACACTGAAGCTTTCTTT
CDR3aa: CASSSQGQNTEAFF
v_gene: TRBV7-3
j_gene: TRBJ1-1
d_gene: -
abundance: few

CDR3nt: TGTGCCAGCCACCCCGGTAGCGGGACGAACACCGGGGAGCTGTTTTTT
CDR3aa: CASHPGSGTNTGELFF
v_gene: TRBV18
j_gene: TRBJ2-2
d_gene: TRBD2
abundance: -

CDR3nt: TGTGCCAGCAGGAGGGGACAGCAAGAGACCCAGTACTTC
CDR3aa: CASRRGQQETQYF
v_gene: TRBV28
j_gene: TRBJ2-5
d_gene: TRBD1
abundance: -